These 19 T cell receptor beta chains share one sample of origin, sequenced in a study of a mutant IDH1 vaccine in newly diagnosed glioma. Time point: week 5, during vaccination. Doses consisted of 300 ug of mutant IDH1 20-mer peptide each, paired with topical imiquimod. Assay: immunoSEQ multiplex PCR; the TCRdb copy retains only in-frame clones and omits some. The data hold 45,000 to 65,000 clones, with around 82% observed a single time. No cognate antigen is known for these TCRs. The material sequenced was PBMCs, taken from a glioma patient whose treatment included an IDH1 peptide vaccine. The receptors stem from a woman between 18 and 29 years old with glioma. Some clones in this sample may be carry-over from other donors' samples.

V and J are TRBV5-6 and TRBJ2-1; TRBD2 matches 11 bases. Germline V gene data show CDR1 as SGHDT and CDR2 as YYEEEE. Trimming took 6 bases from V and 5 from J; bases not matched to a gene: 10. This CDR3 is 16 amino acids long. CDR3 sequence reads: CASTSPASGRHNEQFF. DNA for the CDR3: TGTGCCAGCACCTCCCCTGCTAGCGGGAGGCACAATGAGCAGTTCTTC. Looking up the rest from reference TRBV5-6 and TRBJ2-1 gives the full variable domain: DAGVTQSPTHLIKTRGQQVTLRCSPKSGHDTVSWYQQALGQGPQFIFQYYEEEERQRGNFPDRFSGHQFPNYSSELNVNALLLGDSALYLCASTSPASGRHNEQFFGPGTRLTVL.

This chain uses TRBV5-1 with TRBJ2-7, with D possibly being TRBD1 (6 bases). This CDR3 has 14 amino acids. CDR1 and CDR2 (germline): SGHRS, YFSETQ. V lost 0 bases and J lost 2, with 9 bases in between. CDR3 coding DNA: TGCGCCAGCAGCTTGGCCCAGGGGCCCTACGAGCAGTACTTC. The encoded protein is CASSLAQGPYEQYF.

The chain couples TRBV25-1 to TRBJ1-5; D is perhaps TRBD1 (5 bases). The CDR3 has 14 residues. Trimming removed 3 bases from V and 7 bases from J, with 13 bases in between. Germline CDR1 reads MGHDK; CDR2 reads SYGVNS. The CDR3 reads CASSDLGGDQPQHF. CDR3 in DNA: TGTGCCAGCAGTGACCTCGGAGGGGACCAGCCCCAGCATTTT. Full variable domain (rest looked up from reference TRBV25-1 and TRBJ1-5): EADIYQTPRYLVIGTGKKITLECSQTMGHDKMYWYQQDPGMELHLIHYSYGVNSTEKGDLSSESTVSRIRTEHFPLTLESARPSHTSQYLCASSDLGGDQPQHFGDGTRLSIL.

J is TRBJ1-1 and V is TRBV5-1; D call uncertain. The CDR3 is made up of 14 amino acids. V was clipped by 4 bases and J by 1 base, with 11 bases between them. The germline CDR1 and CDR2 sequences are SGHRS and YFSETQ. The CDR3 sequence is CASSVDAANTEAFF. In DNA form, the CDR3 reads TGCGCCAGCAGCGTCGACGCGGCGAACACTGAAGCTTTCTTT.

The chain couples TRBV14 to TRBJ2-4; D unresolved. From germline, CDR1 is SGHDN and CDR2 FVKESK. With 1 base removed from V and 0 bases from J, the gap between germline ends came to 13 bases. CDR3 size: 17 residues. The CDR3 DNA sequence: TGTGCCAGCAGCCAAGGGCAGAAGGCCCCAGCCAAAAACATTCAGTACTTC. This codes for CASSQGQKAPAKNIQYF.

This sequence joins TRBV29-1 and TRBJ2-1, with D possibly being TRBD2 (6 bases). Germline CDR1 SQVTM, CDR2 ANQGSEA. There are 13 residues in the CDR3. Trimming removed 5 bases from V and 8 bases from J, with 16 bases in between. CDR3 protein: CSVYPRGSYEQFF. In nucleotides, the CDR3 is TGCAGCGTTTATCCCCGGGGGAGCTATGAGCAGTTCTTC.

The CDR3: CASSFRDGNEKLFF. The CDR3 DNA reads as TGCGCCAGCAGCTTCCGGGACGGGAATGAAAAACTGTTTTTT. The rearrangement uses TRBV5-1 and TRBJ1-4; a possible D gene is TRBD1 (5 bases). This CDR3 has 14 amino acids. The germline V gene has CDR1 SGHRS and CDR2 YFSETQ. V was shortened by 2 bases and J by 5 bases, with 10 bases between the two germline ends.

This sequence joins TRBV5-1 and TRBJ1-3; D is undetermined. The germline gives CDR1 SGHRS, CDR2 YFSETQ. The germline V and J ends were trimmed by 0 bases and 0 bases, with 1 base remaining between them. The CDR3 runs 13 residues. The CDR3 bases are TGCGCCAGCAGCTTGGCCTCTGGAAACACCATATATTTT. Amino acid sequence: CASSLASGNTIYF.

The rearrangement joins TRBV27 to TRBJ1-4, with D maybe TRBD1 (6 bases). The CDR3 has 14 amino acids. The ends were cut back, 3 bases at V and 3 bases at J, with 8 bases in the middle. Germline V lookup: CDR1 MNHEY, CDR2 SMNVEV (reference sequence). CDR3 DNA: TGTGCCAGCAGTTTCGCAGGGGCTAATGAAAAACTGTTTTTT. Protein sequence: CASSFAGANEKLFF.

This chain links TRBV11-3 with TRBJ1-1; D is unresolved. Germline-derived CDR1 and CDR2 are SGHNT and YENEEA. V shed 0 bases and J shed 6 bases, with 14 bases lying between them. This CDR3 region has 15 residues. This CDR3 is CASSLELGPGAEAFF. CDR3 nucleotide sequence: TGTGCCAGCAGCTTAGAGCTTGGACCTGGGGCTGAAGCTTTCTTT.

This clone was detected a few times. The chain couples TRBV10-3 to TRBJ2-7; TRBD2 aligns across 8 bases. CDR3 length: 15 residues. The trim removed 0 bases at V and 6 bases at J, leaving 7 bases unmatched. In germline, CDR1 is ENHRY, CDR2 SYGVKD. CDR3 region: CAISESRAGGAEQYF. The CDR3 nucleotides are TGTGCCATCAGTGAGTCGAGGGCGGGAGGAGCCGAGCAGTACTTC.

The chain joins TRBV5-1 to TRBJ1-1; TRBD1 aligns across 7 bases. J lost 0 bases, V lost 6 bases, and 17 bases had no gene match. There are 18 residues in the CDR3. Germline loops: CDR1 SGHRS, CDR2 YFSETQ. The CDR3 here is CASTYQGGRAPMNTEAFF. CDR3 bases: TGCGCCAGCACCTACCAGGGGGGCAGGGCCCCCATGAACACTGAAGCTTTCTTT.

In its sample, this clone was seen once. V is TRBV30 and J is TRBJ2-7; D is uncertain. Germline V gene lookup returns CDR1 GTSNPN and CDR2 SVGIG (reference sequence). The CDR3 length is 12 residues. V lost 2 bases to trimming and J lost 5 bases, with 10 bases between them. The CDR3 DNA reads as TGTGCCTGGAGTCTCGTTGGCGACGAGCAGTACTTC. Amino acids: CAWSLVGDEQYF.

The chain employs TRBV30 and TRBJ1-4, with 9 bases fitting TRBD1. Germline-derived CDR1 and CDR2 are GTSNPN and SVGIG (reference sequence). V was pared by 5 bases and J by 8 bases, with 18 bases of the junction left unmatched. The CDR3 is made up of 17 amino acids. CDR3 sequence reads: CAWYRGAHRGRTEKLFF. CDR3 nucleotide sequence: TGTGCCTGGTATAGAGGAGCTCACAGGGGGCGGACCGAAAAACTGTTTTTT.

The genes are TRBV30 and TRBJ1-1; no reliable D call. Germline V CDR1 and CDR2: GTSNPN, SVGIG (reference sequence). The CDR3 spans 14 residues. The V end lost 2 bases, the J end lost 6 bases, and 16 bases lay between the germline ends. Written as DNA, the CDR3 is TGTGCCTGGAGTCGCCCCGGGGTTATCCCTGAAGCTTTCTTT. It specifies CAWSRPGVIPEAFF. Combining the CDR3 with reference TRBV30 and TRBJ1-1 gives the whole variable domain SQTIHQWPATLVQPVGSPLSLECTVEGTSNPNLYWYRQAAGRGLQLLFYSVGIGQISSEVPQNLSASRPQDRQFILSSKKLLLSDSGFYLCAWSRPGVIPEAFFGQGTRLTVV.

The rearrangement joins TRBV6-1 to TRBJ2-7, with a possible D match to TRBD2 (5 bases). This CDR3 spans 14 amino acids. Looked up from germline, CDR1 is MNHNS and CDR2 is SASEGT. V lost 7 bases and J 3 bases, leaving 16 bases between the germline ends. The CDR3 DNA follows: TGTGCCAGCAAACGAACCAAGGGAGTCTACGAGCAGTACTTC. Its translation: CASKRTKGVYEQYF.

This clone was seen more than once but under ten times. The V and J genes are TRBV4-2 and TRBJ2-1; perhaps TRBD1 as D (6 bases). The length of the CDR3 is 12 residues. Germline V lookup: CDR1 LGHNA, CDR2 YNFKEQ. Trimming removed 4 bases at V and 9 bases at J, with 10 bases between. The chain's CDR3 is CASSPQGSEQFF. DNA for the CDR3: TGTGCCAGCAGCCCCCAGGGGAGTGAGCAGTTCTTC.

The rearrangement uses TRBV4-3 and TRBJ1-3; no clear D gene. V lost 3 bases and J lost 4, with 7 bases in between. This CDR3 region has 13 residues. Germline-derived CDR1 and CDR2 are LGHNA and YSLEER. The CDR3 sequence is CASSQGEGNTIYF. CDR3 DNA: TGCGCCAGCAGCCAGGGCGAAGGAAACACCATATATTTT.

The chain has TRBV6-5 and TRBJ1-5; no definite D call. Trimming stripped 2 bases from V and 3 bases from J, with 5 bases between. Germline CDR1 and CDR2: MNHEY and SVGAGI. The CDR3 consists of 13 residues. The CDR3 DNA reads as TGTGCCAGCAGTTACGGCAACAATCAGCCCCAGCATTTT. It is translated as CASSYGNNQPQHF.